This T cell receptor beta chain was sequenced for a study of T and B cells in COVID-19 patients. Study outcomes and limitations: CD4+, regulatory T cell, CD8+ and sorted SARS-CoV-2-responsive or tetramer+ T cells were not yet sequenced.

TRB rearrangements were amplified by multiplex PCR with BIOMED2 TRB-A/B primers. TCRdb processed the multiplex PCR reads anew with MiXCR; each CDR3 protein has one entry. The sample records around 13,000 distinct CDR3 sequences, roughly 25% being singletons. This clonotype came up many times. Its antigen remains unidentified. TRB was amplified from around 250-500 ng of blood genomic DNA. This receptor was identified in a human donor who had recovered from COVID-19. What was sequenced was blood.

The CDR3 protein is CASSPIRVLSDNEQFF. CDR3 sequence (DNA): TGTGCCAGCAGCCCAATCAGGGTATTATCGGACAATGAGCAGTTCTTC. The rearrangement links TRBV5-4 to TRBJ2-1; TRBD1 is a possible D gene (5 bases). The CDR3 is made up of 16 amino acids. The germline gives CDR1 SGHNT, CDR2 YYREEE (reference sequence). With 4 bases removed from V and 5 bases from J, the gap between germline ends came to 19 bases.